Following are 14 T cell receptor beta chains from one sample sequenced in a study of T cell clonotyping in hematopoietic cell transplantation (dated by TCRdb to the early 2020s). Libraries came from the immunoSEQ multiplex PCR assay. Entries here come from immuneACCESS through TCRdb and include only in-frame sequences with V and J called. Some clones fail to appear in such tables; in the studies checked, an unresolved V gene covers under half of the shortfall, and the cause of the remainder is unknown. This sample gives 65,000 to 75,000 clones in total; approximately 94% of them show up just once. Roughly 1.5% of the sample lies in the top ten. The material sequenced was peripheral blood mononuclear cells. The origin of the receptors is a man aged 50 to 59 in good health. Some clones in this sample may be carry-over from other donors' samples.

A note on this clone: Other DNA sequences of this sample code for an identical CDR3. The V and J genes are TRBV7-9 and TRBJ1-5; D uncertain. CDR1 and CDR2 (germline): SEHNR, FQNEAQ (reference sequence). Trimming removed 5 bases at V and 4 bases at J, with 9 bases between. This CDR3 comprises 13 residues. DNA of the CDR3: TGTGCCAGCAGCCGACAAGAAAATCAGCCCCAGCATTTT. It codes for CASSRQENQPQHF.

V usage is TRBV27 and J usage is TRBJ1-1, with a tentative D call TRBD1 (6 bases). This CDR3 contains 13 residues. V gave up 6 bases and J gave up 2 bases, with 10 bases separating them. Germline CDR1 reads MNHEY; CDR2 reads SMNVEV (reference sequence). The CDR3 loop reads CASRTGQNTEAFF. For the CDR3, the DNA is TGTGCCAGCAGAACAGGGCAAAACACTGAAGCTTTCTTT.

V and J are TRBV6-5 and TRBJ2-3; D gene uncertain. V lost 0 bases to trimming and J lost 5 bases, with 12 bases between them. This CDR3 has 15 amino acids. Looked up from germline, CDR1 is MNHEY and CDR2 is SVGAGI. Written as DNA, the CDR3 is TGTGCCAGCAGTTACTCGACGGCCCTGGGAGATACGCAGTATTTT. It specifies CASSYSTALGDTQYF.

The chain couples TRBV5-6 to TRBJ1-3; TRBD1 matches 7 bases. After removal of 4 bases from V and 1 base from J, the junction contained 17 bases not matched to a gene. The CDR3 extends over 19 amino acids. From germline, CDR1 is SGHDT and CDR2 YYEEEE. The CDR3 region is CASSLGGIYGTASGNTIYF. The DNA of the CDR3 is TGTGCCAGCAGCCTTGGAGGAATTTACGGGACAGCTTCTGGAAACACCATATATTTT. Complete variable domain (other parts from reference TRBV5-6 and TRBJ1-3): DAGVTQSPTHLIKTRGQQVTLRCSPKSGHDTVSWYQQALGQGPQFIFQYYEEEERQRGNFPDRFSGHQFPNYSSELNVNALLLGDSALYLCASSLGGIYGTASGNTIYFGEGSWLTVV.

This clone occurred once. The chain links TRBV30 to TRBJ2-6, with D hard to call. Germline V gene lookup returns CDR1 GTSNPN and CDR2 SVGIG (reference sequence). V dropped 5 bases and J dropped 4 bases, with 6 bases sitting between them. CDR3 length: 12 residues. The CDR3 loop reads CAWSDGANVLTF. The CDR3 nucleotides read TGTGCCTGGTCGGACGGGGCCAACGTCCTGACTTTC. Full variable domain (missing parts from reference TRBV30 and TRBJ2-6): SQTIHQWPATLVQPVGSPLSLECTVEGTSNPNLYWYRQAAGRGLQLLFYSVGIGQISSEVPQNLSASRPQDRQFILSSKKLLLSDSGFYLCAWSDGANVLTFGAGSRLTVL.

This sequence joins TRBV19 and TRBJ1-4; D may be TRBD1 (6 bases). The germline gives CDR1 LNHDA, CDR2 SQIVND (reference sequence). This CDR3 has 14 amino acids. V dropped 3 bases and J dropped 8 bases, with 13 bases sitting between them. CDR3 in amino acids: CASSIPGQREKLFF. The CDR3 DNA sequence: TGTGCCAGTAGTATCCCCGGACAGCGCGAAAAACTGTTTTTT. Full variable domain (outside the CDR3, taken from reference TRBV19 and TRBJ1-4): DGGITQSPKYLFRKEGQNVTLSCEQNLNHDAMYWYRQDPGQGLRLIYYSQIVNDFQKGDIAEGYSVSREKKESFPLTVTSAQKNPTAFYLCASSIPGQREKLFFGSGTQLSVL.

The chain is built from TRBV6-6 and TRBJ2-1; 10 nucleotides align to TRBD1. The CDR3 consists of 15 residues. V lost 0 bases and J lost 8; bases outside the gene matches: 4. Germline V gene data show CDR1 as MNHNY and CDR2 as SVGAGI (reference sequence). CDR3 region: CASSYSDRGWDEQFF. The CDR3 nucleotides read TGTGCCAGCAGTTACTCGGACAGGGGGTGGGATGAGCAGTTCTTC.

DNA of the CDR3: TGCAGCACCTTACAGGGGCGCGGGAATGAGCAGTTCTTC. As protein: CSTLQGRGNEQFF. V gene TRBV29-1 combines with J gene TRBJ2-1; 7 bases line up with TRBD1. V shed 8 bases, J shed 7 bases, and the junction held 11 bases outside the gene matches. In germline, CDR1 is SQVTM, CDR2 ANQGSEA. The CDR3 covers 13 residues.

This sequence joins TRBV6-1 and TRBJ2-2; either TRBD1 or TRBD2 may fit D (5 bases each). In germline, CDR1 is MNHNS, CDR2 SASEGT. The CDR3 consists of 15 residues. Trimming shortened V by 6 bases and J by 6 bases, and 17 bases separated the two germline ends. The DNA of the CDR3 is TGTGCCAGCAGGGGGGTGGGCAGGAGGTCCGGGGAGCTGTTTTTT. Protein: CASRGVGRRSGELFF.

In DNA, the CDR3 is TGTGCCAGTAGTATAGTAGGGGCACAGGCTGCGCAGTATTTT. Protein sequence: CASSIVGAQAAQYF. The chain employs TRBV19 and TRBJ2-3, with D tentatively TRBD1 (5 bases). Germline CDR1 reads LNHDA; CDR2 reads SQIVND (reference sequence). V dropped 1 base and J dropped 10 bases, with 15 bases sitting between them. There are 14 residues in the CDR3.

The CDR3 region has the DNA TGTGCCAGCAGCACCCCTGGGGGATTAGCCAAAAACATTCAGTACTTC. As protein: CASSTPGGLAKNIQYF. The rearrangement joins TRBV5-6 to TRBJ2-4; D may be TRBD1 or TRBD2 (5 bases each). Trimming removed 4 bases from V and 0 bases from J, with 14 bases in between. The CDR3 contains 16 residues. CDR1 and CDR2 from the germline V gene are SGHDT and YYEEEE.

This clone was counted once. This chain connects TRBV28 to TRBJ2-7; D is unclear. With 6 bases removed from V and 0 bases from J, the gap between germline ends came to 15 bases. The CDR3 spans 15 residues. Germline CDR1 and CDR2: MDHEN and SYDVKM. CDR3 bases: TGTGCCAGCAGCCCAAGCTCGACGCCCTCCTACGAGCAGTACTTC. As protein: CASSPSSTPSYEQYF. Full variable domain (rest looked up from reference TRBV28 and TRBJ2-7): DVKVTQSSRYLVKRTGEKVFLECVQDMDHENMFWYRQDPGLGLRLIYFSYDVKMKEKGDIPEGYSVSREKKERFSLILESASTNQTSMYLCASSPSSTPSYEQYFGPGTRLTVT.

The rearrangement joins TRBV11-3 to TRBJ2-6; D gene uncertain. The CDR3 runs to 16 residues. Germline-derived CDR1 and CDR2 are SGHNT and YENEEA. Trimming removed 4 bases from V and 0 bases from J, with 10 bases in between. In nucleotides, the CDR3 is TGTGCCAGCAGCTCACATCTGAGCTCTGGGGCCAACGTCCTGACTTTC. It translates to CASSSHLSSGANVLTF.

This chain connects TRBV6-5 to TRBJ1-6, with a weak D call TRBD1 (5 bases). Trimming shortened V by 0 bases and J by 9 bases, and 15 bases separated the two germline ends. Germline CDR1 MNHEY, CDR2 SVGAGI. CDR3 length: 16 residues. DNA for the CDR3: TGTGCCAGCAGTTACTCGGAACGGGGACCGGGTTCACCCCTCCACTTT. This encodes CASSYSERGPGSPLHF.